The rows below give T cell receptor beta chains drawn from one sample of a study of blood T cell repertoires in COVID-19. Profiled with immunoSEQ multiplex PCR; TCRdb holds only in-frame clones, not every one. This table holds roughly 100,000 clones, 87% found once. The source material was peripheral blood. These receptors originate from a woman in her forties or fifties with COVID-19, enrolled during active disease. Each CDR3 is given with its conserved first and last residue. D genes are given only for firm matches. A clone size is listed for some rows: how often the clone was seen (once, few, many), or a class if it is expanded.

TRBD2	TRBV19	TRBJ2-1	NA	TGTGCCAGTAGTATAGGCGGGGGGGCAAGTGAGCAGTTCTTC	CASSIGGGASEQFF
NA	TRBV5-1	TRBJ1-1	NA	TGCGCCAGCAGCTTGGACGAGGCCGGCATGAACACTGAAGCTTTCTTT	CASSLDEAGMNTEAFF
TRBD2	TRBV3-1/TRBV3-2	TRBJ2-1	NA	TGTGCCAGCAGCCCCGGGGGAGGGGACAATGAGCAGTTCTTC	CASSPGGGDNEQFF
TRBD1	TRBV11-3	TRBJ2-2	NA	TGTGCCAGCAGCATTTCAGACAGGGGGGACACCGGGGAGCTGTTTTTT	CASSISDRGDTGELFF
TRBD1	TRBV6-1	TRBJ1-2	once	TGTGCCAGCAGTGAAGCGGACAGGGGGAACTATGGCTACACCTTC	CASSEADRGNYGYTF
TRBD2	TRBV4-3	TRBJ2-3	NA	TGCGCCAGCAGCCGAACTGGTAGCGGGGATACGCAGTATTTT	CASSRTGSGDTQYF
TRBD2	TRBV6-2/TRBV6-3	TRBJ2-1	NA	TGTGCCAGCAGCGCCCAACTAAAGCGGGGGGCCGACAATGAGCAGTTCTTC	CASSAQLKRGADNEQFF
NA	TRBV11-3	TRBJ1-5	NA	TGTGCCAGCAGCTTAATTGCGAGCAATCAGCCCCAGCATTTT	CASSLIASNQPQHF
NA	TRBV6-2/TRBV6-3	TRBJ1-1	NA	TGTGCCAGCAGTTACCCCAGAACTGAAGCTTTCTTT	CASSYPRTEAFF
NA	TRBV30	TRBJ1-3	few	TGTGCCTGGAGTGTACAAACTGGAAACACCATATATTTT	CAWSVQTGNTIYF
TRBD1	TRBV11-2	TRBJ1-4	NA	TGTGCCAGCAGCCCGACCGACGGGACAGGGGTTGAAAAACTGTTTTTT	CASSPTDGTGVEKLFF
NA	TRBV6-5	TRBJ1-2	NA	TGTGCCAGCAGTTACAGGGGGAACGGCTACACCTTC	CASSYRGNGYTF
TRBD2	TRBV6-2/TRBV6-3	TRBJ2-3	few	TGTGCCAGCAGTTACTTACTAGCGGGGGCTAGCACAGATACGCAGTATTTT	CASSYLLAGASTDTQYF
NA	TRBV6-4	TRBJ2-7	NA	TGTGCCAGCAGTGACAGGGCTAGGGCGGGCTACGAGCAGTACTTC	CASSDRARAGYEQYF
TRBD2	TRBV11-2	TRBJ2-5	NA	TGTGCCAGCAGCTTAGAAACTAGCGGGACGTACCAAGAGACCCAGTACTTC	CASSLETSGTYQETQYF
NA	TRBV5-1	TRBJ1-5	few	TGCGCCAGACTCCCGGGGGGCAATCAGCCCCAGCATTTT	CARLPGGNQPQHF
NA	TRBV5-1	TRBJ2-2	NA	TGCGCCAGCAGCTTGGAGGGGTTGACCGGGGAGCTGTTTTTT	CASSLEGLTGELFF
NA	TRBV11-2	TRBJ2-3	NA	TGTGCCAGCAGCTTAGAATGGGGGGTGGTAGCTGCAGATACGCAGTATTTT	CASSLEWGVVAADTQYF
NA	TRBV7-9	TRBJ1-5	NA	TGTGCCAGCAGCTTGTCCGGGGATTATAGCAATCAGCCCCAGCATTTT	CASSLSGDYSNQPQHF
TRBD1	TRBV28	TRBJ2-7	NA	TGTGCCAGCAGTTCACCGGGACAGGTTTACGAGCAGTACTTC	CASSSPGQVYEQYF
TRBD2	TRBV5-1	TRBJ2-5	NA	TGCGCCAGCAGCTTGGCCGCGTATACTAGCGGCCAAGAGACCCAGTACTTC	CASSLAAYTSGQETQYF
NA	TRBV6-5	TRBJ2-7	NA	TGTGCCAGCAGTTACTCGACCCAGGGAAACGAGCAGTACTTC	CASSYSTQGNEQYF
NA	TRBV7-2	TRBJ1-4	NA	TGTGCCAGCAGCCCCTCGGGTAATGAAAAACTGTTTTTT	CASSPSGNEKLFF
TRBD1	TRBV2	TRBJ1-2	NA	TGTGCCAGCAAAGACAGGGGTCATGGCTACACCTTC	CASKDRGHGYTF
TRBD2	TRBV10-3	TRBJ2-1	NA	TGTGCCATCTTTGGCGGGGGGAGCAATGAGCAGTTCTTC	CAIFGGGSNEQFF
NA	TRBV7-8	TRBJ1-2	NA	TGTGCCAGCAGCTTAGGAGTTGCAGGGGCCTCATTAGGCTACACCTTC	CASSLGVAGASLGYTF